This T cell receptor (beta chain) was identified in a study of T-cell reconstitution after alpha-beta-depleted transplantation in children. General study findings and limits: Reportedly, roughly two months post-transplant, alpha-beta T cells arose from several hundred expanded graft clones. Counts and diversity of T cells one year after transplant came mostly from newly produced T cells.

Turning to this clonotype: Antigen specificity is unknown.

Unique molecular identifiers were incorporated during preparation of the TCRbeta library. A single record per CDR3 protein comes from TCRdb applying MiXCR to the PCR reads. The sample consists of approximately 500,000 distinct CDR3 sequences, 25% to 30% of them appearing once. This CDR3 comprises 14 residues. V lost 6 bases and J lost 7, with 18 bases in between. Germline CDR1 and CDR2: WNHNN and SYGVQD (reference sequence). The receptor's source is a boy under two years old with Wiskott-Aldrich syndrome, due to receive a stem cell transplant. The sample here was PBMCs, taken before TCRalphabeta/CD19-depleted stem cell transplant. The chain carries TRBV10-1 and TRBJ1-1, with D possibly being TRBD1 (5 bases). CDR3 bases: TGCGCCAGCAGGCGGTCAAGGGGCGCCGGTGAAGCTTTCTTT. As protein: CASRRSRGAGEAFF.